This TCR beta chain originates from a study of blood T cells in healthy people across ages. Through a sample-barcoded 5' primer and a J-beta primer mix, a second PCR was run for roughly 7 to 11 cycles. One entry per CDR3 protein results from TCRdb running MiXCR on the 5' RACE reads. The table records over 1,500,000 distinct CDR3 sequences, around 40% of them present only once. The CDR3 contains 14 residues. V was pared by 6 bases and J by 7 bases, with 19 bases between. The germline CDR1 and CDR2 sequences are SQVTM and ANQGSEA. Concerning this clonotype itself: Its antigen is not identified.

Regarding the study as a whole: Diversity figures derived from one million T cells were judged to underestimate the true value.

The sample consisted of blood. The V call is TRBV29-1, the J call TRBJ2-1; D is ambiguous. This receptor was obtained from a human donor in good health. CDR3 DNA sequence: TGCAGCGTCATCGCCCCCCCCGCCCTTAATGAGCAGTTCTTC. Protein product: CSVIAPPALNEQFF.